Following are 25 T cell receptor beta chains from one sample sequenced in a study of T-cell memory formation after mild COVID-19. TCRdb fed the 5' RACE reads into MiXCR, producing one record per CDR3 protein. Among 250,000 to 400,000 distinct CDR3 sequences, around an eighth were seen once, and the ten largest hold around 20%. Sequences were obtained from PBMCs or a T cell subset sorted from them (not recorded which). These receptors all stem from a man between 18 and 35 years old who had mild COVID-19 (a few samples of this study predate the infection). Cell type and time point are not known.

This clonotype has more than one count but fewer than ten. The chain joins TRBV20-1 to TRBJ2-7; 9 bases are shared with TRBD1. J lost 0 bases, V lost 0 bases, and 3 bases had no gene match. This CDR3 contains 15 residues. Germline V lookup: CDR1 DFQATT, CDR2 SNEGSKA (reference sequence). The CDR3 DNA is TGCAGTGCTAGAGACAAACAGGGGGCCTCCTACGAGCAGTACTTC. It translates to CSARDKQGASYEQYF.

This chain links TRBV10-1 with TRBJ1-5; D gene unclear. Germline lookup yields CDR1 WNHNN and CDR2 SYGVQD (reference sequence). With 2 bases removed from V and 7 bases from J, the gap between germline ends came to 6 bases. The CDR3 runs 12 residues. Written as DNA, the CDR3 is TGCGCCAGCAGTGAGGTTGGCCAGCCCCAGCATTTT. Residues: CASSEVGQPQHF.

This clonotype was seen a handful of times. This sequence joins TRBV7-9 and TRBJ2-1, with 7 bases lining up with TRBD2. This CDR3 contains 16 residues. Germline V gene data show CDR1 as SEHNR and CDR2 as FQNEAQ (reference sequence). The trim removed 2 bases at V and 0 bases at J, leaving 4 bases unmatched. The CDR3 region is CASSLRRGSSYNEQFF. Written as DNA, the CDR3 is TGTGCCAGCAGCTTACGGCGGGGGAGCTCCTACAATGAGCAGTTCTTC.

This clonotype was counted a few times. The chain joins TRBV6-6 to TRBJ2-6, with TRBD1 matching over 9 bases. Germline trimming cut 7 bases from V and 1 base from J; bases unmatched to any gene: 11. This CDR3 contains 18 residues. The germline V gene has CDR1 MNHNY and CDR2 SVGAGI (reference sequence). The CDR3 region is CASNDRDRASSGANVLTF. For the CDR3, the DNA is TGTGCCAGCAACGACCGGGACAGGGCCTCATCTGGGGCCAACGTCCTGACTTTC.

The chain uses TRBV20-1 and TRBJ2-2; D is uncertain. The CDR3 is made up of 13 amino acids. V lost 3 bases and J 10 bases, leaving 15 bases between the germline ends. The germline gives CDR1 DFQATT, CDR2 SNEGSKA (reference sequence). The CDR3 DNA sequence: TGCAGTGCTAGGGACCCTAAAACCTCGGAGCTGTTTTTT. It codes for CSARDPKTSELFF.

J is TRBJ2-3 and V is TRBV7-2; 15 bases are a match to TRBD2. The CDR3 spans 15 residues. The V segment lost 4 bases and the J segment 7 bases; nucleotides outside the gene matches: 3. Germline CDR1 reads SGHTA; CDR2 reads FQGNSA. The CDR3 region is CASSYGTSGGYTQYF. As DNA, the CDR3 is TGTGCCAGCAGCTACGGGACTAGCGGGGGGTATACGCAGTATTTT.

The rearrangement links TRBV19 to TRBJ1-5; weak D call: TRBD1 (5 bases). Germline lookup yields CDR1 LNHDA and CDR2 SQIVND (reference sequence). CDR3 length: 14 amino acids. Trimming left V 9 bases short and J 0 bases short, with 12 bases between. The DNA for the CDR3 is TGTGCCAGCATCCCCGGGGGTAGCAATCAGCCCCAGCATTTT. Encoded protein: CASIPGGSNQPQHF.

This clonotype was counted a few times. This chain joins TRBV6-6 and TRBJ2-3; 12 bases are a match to TRBD2. The CDR3 totals 17 residues. Germline CDR1 is MNHNY and CDR2 is SVGAGI (reference sequence). The V and J ends lost 4 bases and 6 bases, in that order; junction bases with no gene match: 11. The CDR3: CASSFIPLAGGSDTQYF. CDR3 DNA sequence: TGTGCCAGCAGTTTCATACCTCTAGCGGGGGGGTCGGATACGCAGTATTTT.

This clonotype appeared a few times. This chain connects TRBV7-9 to TRBJ1-1, with unresolved D. V shed 6 bases and J shed 3 bases, with 20 bases lying between them. This CDR3 contains 16 residues. Per the germline V gene, CDR1 is SEHNR and CDR2 is FQNEAQ (reference sequence). The CDR3 region is CASSSTSGEVYTEAFF. The CDR3 DNA sequence: TGTGCCAGCAGTTCTACCTCCGGGGAAGTGTACACTGAAGCTTTCTTT.

Only a few counts were recorded for this clonotype. The chain has TRBV28 and TRBJ1-4; 11 bases agree with TRBD1. From germline, CDR1 is MDHEN and CDR2 SYDVKM. V shed 3 bases and J 7 bases; nucleotides not matched to a gene: 10. CDR3 size: 17 residues. This CDR3 is CASSFPLAGTGGEKLFF. As DNA, the CDR3 is TGTGCCAGCAGTTTTCCCTTAGCGGGGACAGGGGGTGAAAAACTGTTTTTT.

This clonotype was detected only a few times. V is TRBV12-3 or TRBV12-4 and J is TRBJ2-3, with a tentative D call TRBD2 (6 bases). The V gene lost 1 base and the J gene lost 2 bases, with 10 bases spanning the gap. This CDR3 spans 15 amino acids. The CDR3 DNA is TGTGCCAGCAGTTTAGTCGCGGGGCCCACAGATACGCAGTATTTT. Translating it yields CASSLVAGPTDTQYF.

About this clonotype: This may come from a read error, since a much larger clone is one base off. This chain connects TRBV7-8 to TRBJ2-1; no clear D gene. The CDR3 loop spans 16 amino acids. In germline, CDR1 is SGHVS, CDR2 FQNEAQ. The CDR3 loop reads CASSFPDSSSYTEQFF. The CDR3 DNA is TGTGCCAGCAGCTTCCCCGACTCCAGCTCCTACACTGAGCAGTTCTTC. Full variable domain (rest looked up from reference TRBV7-8 and TRBJ2-1): GAGVSQSPRYKVAKRGQDVALRCDPISGHVSLFWYQQALGQGPEFLTYFQNEAQLDKSGLPSDRFFAERPEGSVSTLKIQRTQQEDSAVYLCASSFPDSSSYTEQFFGPGTRLTVL.

This clonotype has only a few counts. The chain carries TRBV7-9 and TRBJ1-1; 8 nucleotides agree with TRBD1. The J segment lost 2 bases and the V segment lost 4 bases, leaving 12 bases of the junction unmatched. Germline V gene lookup returns CDR1 SEHNR and CDR2 FQNEAQ (reference sequence). The CDR3 is made up of 17 amino acids. CDR3 protein: CASSSPGGRGQNTEAFF. For the CDR3, the DNA is TGTGCCAGCAGCTCCCCTGGGGGCAGGGGGCAAAACACTGAAGCTTTCTTT.

This clonotype has a handful of counts. The V gene is TRBV4-1, the J gene TRBJ2-7, with a weak D call TRBD2 (6 bases). There are 13 residues in the CDR3. Germline V gives CDR1 MGHRA, CDR2 YSYEKL. Trimming took off 6 bases at V and 3 bases at J, with 12 bases between the two ends. For the CDR3, the DNA is TGCGCCAGCAGTTGGGGGGACGGCTACGAGCAGTACGTC. Translation gives CASSWGDGYEQYV.

This clonotype came up a few times. The genes are TRBV5-5 and TRBJ1-1, with D tentatively TRBD1 (5 bases). Germline CDR1 and CDR2: SGHKS and YYEKEE (reference sequence). This CDR3 is 16 amino acids long. Trimming removed 0 bases from V and 3 bases from J, with 15 bases in between. The CDR3 is CASSLVGGIQDTEAFF. The CDR3 coding sequence is TGTGCCAGCAGCTTGGTGGGGGGAATACAGGACACTGAAGCTTTCTTT.

This clonotype has more than one count but fewer than ten. The CDR3 spells CASSLMQGLSEQYV. CDR3 nucleotide sequence: TGTGCCAGCAGCTTAATGCAGGGTCTATCCGAGCAGTACGTC. This chain uses TRBV11-2 with TRBJ2-7; D possibly corresponds to TRBD1 (5 bases). V gave up 2 bases and J gave up 6 bases, with 14 bases separating them. Germline-derived CDR1 and CDR2 are SGHAT and FQNNGV. The CDR3 has 14 residues.

This clonotype appeared a few times. The genes are TRBV5-1 and TRBJ2-7; D is unclear. CDR1 SGHRS and CDR2 YFSETQ come from the germline V gene. CDR3 length equals 14 residues. V was shortened by 1 base and J by 1 base, with 9 bases between the two germline ends. The CDR3 DNA reads TGCGCCAGCAGCTTGATATCCAGATCCTACGAGCAGTACTTC. Encoded protein: CASSLISRSYEQYF.

V gene TRBV15 combines with J gene TRBJ2-7; TRBD1 or TRBD2 may be the D gene (6 bases each). CDR3 size: 14 residues. V lost 3 bases and J 1 base, leaving 10 bases between the germline ends. Germline CDR1 LNHNV, CDR2 YYDKDF (reference sequence). CDR3 in amino acids: CATSREGGSYEQYF. CDR3 coding DNA: TGTGCCACCAGCAGGGAAGGGGGGTCCTACGAGCAGTACTTC.

The V gene is TRBV9, the J gene TRBJ2-1, with D perhaps assigned TRBD1 or TRBD2 (6 bases each). CDR3 length: 13 amino acids. Germline CDR1 is SGDLS and CDR2 is YYNGEE. V lost 5 bases to trimming and J lost 10 bases, with 16 bases between them. The CDR3, as DNA: TGTGCCAGCAGTAGGGGGGTGAGAGGAGAGCAGTTCTTC. This gives the protein CASSRGVRGEQFF.

The rearrangement links TRBV3-1 to TRBJ1-1; D is ambiguous. CDR1 and CDR2 from the germline V gene are LGHDT and YNNKEL (reference sequence). The CDR3 contains 17 residues. Trimming stripped 4 bases from V and 0 bases from J, with 18 bases between. The chain's CDR3 is CASSPYTRVPMNTEAFF. In DNA form, the CDR3 reads TGTGCCAGCAGCCCCTACACGAGGGTCCCCATGAACACTGAAGCTTTCTTT.

This clonotype has only a few counts. The V gene is TRBV6-5, the J gene TRBJ2-3; unclear D gene. The germline gives CDR1 MNHEY, CDR2 SVGAGI. The V end lost 5 bases, the J end lost 1 base, and 16 bases lay between the germline ends. The CDR3 runs to 16 residues. CDR3 sequence (DNA): TGTGCCAGCAGTACGGCGCTGGGTGAGGGCACAGATACGCAGTATTTT. Its protein product is CASSTALGEGTDTQYF.

The rearrangement links TRBV5-1 to TRBJ2-7, with a tentative D call TRBD2 (5 bases). Trimming removed 1 base from V and 2 bases from J, with 13 bases in between. The CDR3 is 15 amino acids. The germline V gene encodes CDR1 SGHRS and CDR2 YFSETQ. The CDR3 region is CASSLSRGSPYEQYV. CDR3 DNA sequence: TGCGCCAGCAGCTTGTCACGCGGGTCCCCCTACGAGCAGTACGTC.

J is TRBJ2-1 and V is TRBV5-1; TRBD2 agrees at 8 bases. V gave up 7 bases and J gave up 4 bases; unmatched junction bases: 7. This CDR3 contains 14 residues. Looked up from germline, CDR1 is SGHRS and CDR2 is YFSETQ. The CDR3 DNA reads TGCGCCAGCGAACCGGGGGGGACATACAATGAGCAGTTCTTC. Residues: CASEPGGTYNEQFF.

The table lists this clonotype with a few counts. The chain is built from TRBV5-1 and TRBJ1-1; 7 positions match TRBD1. The CDR3 has 14 residues. The germline gives CDR1 SGHRS, CDR2 YFSETQ. After removal of 5 bases from V and 4 bases from J, the junction contained 8 bases not matched to a gene. The CDR3 region is CASSSRGLSTEAFF. The DNA of the CDR3 is TGCGCCAGCAGTTCAAGGGGGCTTAGCACTGAAGCTTTCTTT.

J is TRBJ2-7 and V is TRBV27; tentative D call: TRBD2 (7 bases). Trimming took 3 bases from V and 2 from J, leaving 11 bases between them. CDR1 is MNHEY and CDR2 is SMNVEV in the germline V gene (reference sequence). The CDR3 loop spans 14 amino acids. This chain's CDR3 is CASSLRGGAYEQYV. The CDR3, as DNA: TGTGCCAGCAGTTTGAGGGGGGGCGCCTACGAGCAGTACGTC.